The present TCR beta chain was sequenced within a study of cytomegalovirus exposure and HLA in healthy donors. CDR1 is SEHNR and CDR2 is FQNEAQ in the germline V gene (reference sequence). Trimming stripped 2 bases from V and 1 base from J, with 15 bases between. CDR3 size: 17 residues. Points from the study as a whole: Most observed TCR sequences were rare, whereas some public TCRs were detected in many donors. According to the study, 150 to 200 TCR beta chains were cytomegalovirus-associated.

Some clones are missing from TCRdb's copy, which holds only in-frame ones; the method was immunoSEQ multiplex PCR. Counted here are 150,000 to 200,000 clones, 80% to 90% occurring once; the ten biggest clones make up roughly 1.5%. Of note for this clone: Its antigen remains unknown.

The sequenced sample consisted of PBMCs. The chain couples TRBV7-9 to TRBJ1-5, with D maybe TRBD1 (5 bases). The sequence was collected from a woman in her 30s in good health and CMV-seronegative. The CDR3 DNA follows: TGTGCCAGCAGCTTAATATTGGGGGGTGGAAGCAATCAGCCCCAGCATTTT. Translating gives CASSLILGGGSNQPQHF.